This is a list of T cell receptor beta chains from one sample in a study of cytotoxic CD8 clonotypes in ibrutinib-treated CLL. TCRdb keeps only in-frame clones here, not all; method: immunoSEQ multiplex PCR. Of approximately 100,000 clones listed, 50% to 65% are singletons. The sequences come from PBMCs, collected after 24 months of ibrutinib treatment. All receptors come from a human donor with chronic lymphocytic leukemia. The CDR3 runs from the conserved cysteine through the conserved F or W. The D gene is left open where the match is weak. Not every row has a clone size; where given, it reads once, few, many or a size class.

cdr3_length clone_size d_call j_call v_call cdr3_aa cdr3_nt
13 - TRBD2 TRBJ2-1 TRBV5-4 CASSSALAGQMVF TGTGCCAGCAGCTCGGCACTAGCGGGACAGATGGTCTTC
12 many - TRBJ1-5 TRBV7-6 CASTTGGQPQHF TGTGCCAGCACTACGGGGGGTCAGCCCCAGCATTTT
17 - TRBD1 TRBJ2-3 TRBV7-3 CASSRPPGTGREDTQYF TGTGCCAGCAGCCGACCCCCCGGGACAGGGCGGGAAGATACGCAGTATTTT
14 - - TRBJ2-2 TRBV6-5 CASSKGTIPGELFF TGTGCCAGCAGTAAAGGGACAATCCCCGGGGAGCTGTTTTTT
14 - TRBD1 TRBJ2-7 TRBV5-1 CASSSDRGSYEQYF TGCGCCAGCAGCTCGGACAGGGGGTCCTACGAGCAGTACTTC
15 - - TRBJ1-1 TRBV9 CASTIGGEKNTEAFF TGTGCCAGCACCATCGGGGGGGAGAAGAACACTGAAGCTTTCTTT
15 - - TRBJ2-1 TRBV9 CASSPSGGANNEQFF TGTGCCAGCAGCCCAAGTGGGGGGGCGAACAATGAGCAGTTCTTC
10 - - TRBJ2-7 TRBV28 CASSNYEQYF TGTGCCAGCAGCAACTACGAGCAGTACTTC
15 - TRBD1 TRBJ2-1 TRBV7-3 CASSPQGTGNNEQFF TGTGCCAGCAGCCCCCAGGGGACAGGCAACAATGAGCAGTTCTTC
13 - TRBD1 TRBJ1-5 TRBV29-1 CSVAGGSNQPQHF TGCAGCGTAGCAGGGGGAAGCAATCAGCCCCAGCATTTT
14 - - TRBJ1-4 TRBV5-5 CASSLGPTNEKLFF TGTGCCAGCAGCTTAGGGCCTACTAATGAAAAACTGTTTTTT
15 - TRBD1 TRBJ1-6 TRBV9 CASSPQGEHNSPLHF TGTGCCAGCAGCCCCCAGGGGGAACATAATTCACCCCTCCACTTT
14 - TRBD1 TRBJ2-7 TRBV25-1 CASSTRTGGYEQYF TGTGCCAGCAGTACCCGGACAGGTGGATACGAGCAGTACTTC
11 - - TRBJ2-3 TRBV20-1 CSAASGDTQYF TGCAGTGCCGCGTCGGGGGATACGCAGTATTTT
13 - - TRBJ2-5 TRBV5-1 CASSLGRLETQYF TGCGCCAGCAGCTTAGGTCGATTGGAGACCCAGTACTTC
13 - TRBD2 TRBJ2-7 TRBV7-3 CASSPREAGRQYF TGTGCCAGCAGCCCCCGGGAGGCAGGACGGCAGTACTTC
15 - - TRBJ1-1 TRBV6-5 CASSYARHAGTEAFF TGTGCCAGCAGTTACGCCCGGCATGCGGGCACTGAAGCTTTCTTT
13 many - TRBJ2-7 TRBV6-4 CASSEGEFYEQYF TGTGCCAGCAGTGAAGGGGAGTTCTACGAGCAGTACTTC
16 - TRBD1 TRBJ2-5 TRBV5-6 CASSWGARDRGETQYF TGTGCCAGCAGCTGGGGGGCCCGGGACAGGGGCGAGACCCAGTACTTC
15 - TRBD1 TRBJ1-1 TRBV29-1 CSVDLLGTGSTEAFF TGCAGCGTTGATTTACTCGGGACAGGGTCCACTGAAGCTTTCTTT
15 - - TRBJ1-1 TRBV2 CASNSRTEGNTEAFF TGTGCCAGCAACTCGCGGACGGAAGGGAACACTGAAGCTTTCTTT
14 - - TRBJ2-7 TRBV7-2 CASSLSSTGNEQYF TGTGCCAGCAGCTTATCCTCTACAGGGAACGAGCAGTACTTC
14 - - TRBJ1-5 TRBV6-5 CASSYSTTNQPQHF TGTGCCAGCAGTTACTCAACCACCAATCAGCCCCAGCATTTT
13 - - TRBJ1-4 TRBV5-8 CASSFESREKLFF TGTGCCAGCAGCTTTGAGTCGCGGGAAAAACTGTTTTTT
13 - - TRBJ2-1 TRBV2 CASKGDSYNEQFF TGTGCCAGTAAGGGGGACTCCTACAATGAGCAGTTCTTC
16 - TRBD1 TRBJ2-1 TRBV7-9 CASSLKGGTGHNEQFF TGTGCCAGCAGCCTCAAAGGAGGGACAGGGCACAATGAGCAGTTCTTC
15 few - TRBJ1-2 TRBV10-3 CAISESSGSIYGYTF TGTGCCATCAGTGAGTCGTCAGGGTCCATTTATGGCTACACCTTC